The source of this T cell receptor (beta chain) is a study of cytomegalovirus exposure and HLA in healthy donors. Study-wide background: A previous analysis identified around 120 million unique TCR beta sequences derived from about 180 million T cells.

The PCR was carried out with 60 Vbeta primers and 13 Jbeta primers. TCRdb keeps only in-frame clones here, not all; method: immunoSEQ multiplex PCR. The data show some 57,000 clones, roughly nine tenths seen once. The clonotype was recovered from a man younger than 40 in good health and CMV-seropositive. The sequenced sample consisted of PBMCs.

CDR3 DNA sequence: TGTGCCAGCAGATACAGGGCCGACGGCTACACCTTC. Translation gives CASRYRADGYTF. The chain links TRBV28 to TRBJ1-2; tentative D call: TRBD1 (6 bases). The CDR3 totals 12 residues. From germline, CDR1 is MDHEN and CDR2 SYDVKM. V shed 6 bases and J shed 8 bases, with 13 bases lying between them.